Below are 24 T cell receptor beta chains sequenced from a single sample in a study of cytomegalovirus exposure and HLA in healthy donors (dated by TCRdb to about 2017). The library relied on the immunoSEQ multiplex PCR assay. A mixture of 60 forward primers for TCR Vbeta segments and 13 reverse primers for TCR Jbeta segments was used in the multiplex PCR. The clones in this table, taken by TCRdb from immuneACCESS, are in-frame only. Not every clone is retained; where verified, under half of the shortfall comes from an unresolved V gene, and the cause of the rest is unknown. The sample table records 75,000 to 95,000 clones; less than 80% of these occur just once. Roughly 13% of the sample is taken by the ten largest. Sequenced sample: PBMCs. The receptors were sampled from a human donor in good health.

The chain couples TRBV20-1 to TRBJ1-2; TRBD1 might be the D (5 bases). Germline CDR1 DFQATT, CDR2 SNEGSKA (reference sequence). CDR3 size: 11 residues. V was clipped by 6 bases and J by 9 bases, with 14 bases between them. Written as DNA, the CDR3 is TGCAGTGCCGTGGGGGGGAGAAGCTACACCTTC. It specifies CSAVGGRSYTF.

The chain is built from TRBV10-1 and TRBJ1-1, with D perhaps matching TRBD1 (5 bases). The germline CDR1 and CDR2 sequences are WNHNN and SYGVQD (reference sequence). The CDR3 is 14 amino acids. Deletions cut 2 bases from V and 2 bases from J, with 9 bases between. The CDR3 sequence: CASSEDRRNTEAFF. The DNA of the CDR3 is TGCGCCAGCAGTGAGGACAGAAGAAACACTGAAGCTTTCTTT.

The chain uses TRBV27 and TRBJ1-1, with 7 bases that match TRBD1. The germline CDR1 and CDR2 sequences are MNHEY and SMNVEV (reference sequence). The CDR3 consists of 16 residues. Trimming removed 3 bases from V and 4 bases from J; junction bases left unmatched: 11. The CDR3 sequence: CASSLLDRVGSTEAFF. In DNA, the CDR3 is TGTGCCAGCAGTTTGTTAGACAGGGTTGGTAGCACTGAAGCTTTCTTT.

This clone was detected only a few times. The V and J genes are TRBV5-6 and TRBJ2-7; a weak D match, TRBD1 (7 bases). Trimming cost V 3 bases and J 2 bases, with 12 bases left between them. The V gene's germline CDR1 is SGHDT and CDR2 YYEEEE. CDR3 length equals 14 residues. DNA for the CDR3: TGTGCCAGCAGCTCGCGGGGACAGACCTACGAGCAGTACTTC. This codes for CASSSRGQTYEQYF.

Points on this clone: A junction end diverges from the germline sequence, so it may reflect a read error. CDR3 in amino acids: CASSQTGEGQPQDF. CDR3 sequence (DNA): TGTGCCAGCAGCCAGACAGGGGAGGGGCAGCCCCAGGATTTT. The chain joins TRBV5-6 to TRBJ1-5; TRBD1 agrees at 8 bases. Germline V gene sequence: CDR1 SGHDT, CDR2 YYEEEE. This CDR3 comprises 14 residues.

V and J are TRBV6-5 and TRBJ1-2; TRBD1 matches at 11 bases. The CDR3 contains 14 residues. Per the germline V gene, CDR1 is MNHEY and CDR2 is SVGAGI. J gave up 5 bases and V 7 bases, and 6 bases lay outside the gene matches. The CDR3: CASKGQGVRYGYTF. DNA of the CDR3: TGTGCCAGCAAGGGACAGGGGGTCCGTTATGGCTACACCTTC.

The chain's CDR3 is CASSPQGQPYEQYF. DNA of the CDR3: TGTGCCAGCTCACCACAGGGACAGCCCTACGAGCAGTACTTC. This chain uses TRBV18 with TRBJ2-7, with TRBD1 matching over 7 bases. J lost 2 bases, V lost 1 base, and 2 bases had no gene match. The CDR3 is 14 residues long. Germline loops: CDR1 KGHSH, CDR2 LQKENI.

V is TRBV5-1 and J is TRBJ1-4; 8 bases match TRBD1. V shed 4 bases and J 7 bases; nucleotides not matched to a gene: 3. The germline gives CDR1 SGHRS, CDR2 YFSETQ. The CDR3 extends over 13 amino acids. The CDR3 DNA is TGCGCCAGCAGCCCACAGGGGGGTGAAAAACTGTTTTTT. Translating gives CASSPQGGEKLFF.

This clone was counted a single time. The rearrangement uses TRBV2 and TRBJ1-5; possibly TRBD1 for D (5 bases). CDR1 is SNHLY and CDR2 is FYNNEI in the germline V gene. Deletions cut 6 bases from V and 4 bases from J, with 7 bases between. CDR3 length: 12 amino acids. CDR3 nucleotides: TGTGCCAGCAGCGCAGGGAATCAGCCCCAGCATTTT. Encoded protein: CASSAGNQPQHF.

The CDR3 sequence: CASSLRQGGGTGELFF. Here the CDR3 DNA reads TGCGCCAGCAGCTTGAGACAGGGGGGCGGCACCGGGGAGCTGTTTTTT. V usage is TRBV5-1 and J usage is TRBJ2-2; TRBD1 matches at 9 bases. V lost 1 base, J lost 4 bases, and 5 bases stayed unmatched. Germline CDR1 and CDR2: SGHRS and YFSETQ. The CDR3 runs to 16 residues. Full variable domain (outside the CDR3, taken from reference TRBV5-1 and TRBJ2-2): KAGVTQTPRYLIKTRGQQVTLSCSPISGHRSVSWYQQTPGQGLQFLFEYFSETQRNKGNFPGRFSGRQFSNSRSEMNVSTLELGDSALYLCASSLRQGGGTGELFFGEGSRLTVL.

The rearrangement joins TRBV5-1 to TRBJ1-1; D remains ambiguous. Germline loops: CDR1 SGHRS, CDR2 YFSETQ. Trimming left V 5 bases short and J 1 base short, with 6 bases between. The CDR3 extends over 12 amino acids. The CDR3 protein is CASRTANTEAFF. In DNA, the CDR3 is TGCGCCAGCAGAACAGCGAACACTGAAGCTTTCTTT.

The gene calls are TRBV4-3 and TRBJ1-2, with D possibly TRBD1 on 6 matching bases. In germline, CDR1 is LGHNA, CDR2 YSLEER. V lost 1 base and J lost 5, with 17 bases in between. CDR3 length equals 16 residues. CDR3 DNA: TGCGCCAGCAGCCAAGTAACCTCGGGACATCAGTATGGCTACACCTTC. This translates into CASSQVTSGHQYGYTF.

J is TRBJ1-1 and V is TRBV5-1, with 9 nucleotides matching TRBD1. The V and J ends lost 0 bases and 5 bases, in that order; junction bases with no gene match: 8. The CDR3 loop spans 16 amino acids. Germline V gene sequence: CDR1 SGHRS, CDR2 YFSETQ. CDR3 in amino acids: CASSLGPGQGRTEAFF. Here the CDR3 DNA reads TGCGCCAGCAGCTTGGGCCCAGGACAGGGGAGGACTGAAGCTTTCTTT.

The rearrangement uses TRBV16 and TRBJ2-3; D uncertain. CDR3 size: 14 residues. Germline-derived CDR1 and CDR2 are KGHSY and FQNENV. V lost 4 bases and J 4 bases, leaving 12 bases between the germline ends. The CDR3 reads CASSPTENPDTQYF. The DNA for the CDR3 is TGTGCCAGCAGCCCCACAGAGAACCCAGATACGCAGTATTTT.

For this clone: The sample holds other DNA sequences that translate to the same CDR3. V and J are TRBV9 and TRBJ2-1, with a possible D match to TRBD2 (6 bases). V dropped 0 bases and J dropped 1 base, with 8 bases sitting between them. Per the germline V gene, CDR1 is SGDLS and CDR2 is YYNGEE. The CDR3 length is 15 residues. The CDR3 nucleotides read TGTGCCAGCAGCGTAGGTGGGGGGTCCTACAATGAGCAGTTCTTC. Protein: CASSVGGGSYNEQFF.

The rearrangement links TRBV2 to TRBJ1-2; TRBD1 aligns across 7 bases. This CDR3 comprises 13 residues. Germline-derived CDR1 and CDR2 are SNHLY and FYNNEI. V lost 9 bases and J lost 0; bases outside the gene matches: 4. The CDR3 loop reads CASATGPNYGYTF. In DNA, the CDR3 is TGTGCCAGTGCGACAGGGCCTAACTATGGCTACACCTTC.

This rearrangement joins TRBV5-1 to TRBJ2-1; 9 bases line up with TRBD2. V shed 0 bases, J shed 5 bases, and the junction held 0 bases outside the gene matches. The length of the CDR3 is 14 residues. CDR1 is SGHRS, CDR2 YFSETQ, per germline. Here the CDR3 DNA reads TGCGCCAGCAGCTTGGAGCGGGGGGACAATGAGCAGTTCTTC. It translates to CASSLERGDNEQFF.

This chain links TRBV5-1 with TRBJ2-5, with 9 bases lining up with TRBD1. Germline loops: CDR1 SGHRS, CDR2 YFSETQ. The CDR3 consists of 15 residues. Trimming at V came to 0 bases and at J to 1 base, leaving 1 base not matched to a gene. As DNA, the CDR3 is TGCGCCAGCAGCTTGGCGGACAGGGGCCAAGAGACCCAGTACTTC. Translation: CASSLADRGQETQYF.

The chain combines TRBV25-1 with TRBJ2-2, with 8 bases that match TRBD2. Germline V gene sequence: CDR1 MGHDK, CDR2 SYGVNS. The V and J ends lost 1 base and 3 bases, in that order; junction bases with no gene match: 10. The CDR3 is made up of 18 amino acids. CDR3 sequence: CASSESWDSGAYTGELFF. As DNA, the CDR3 is TGTGCCAGCAGTGAATCCTGGGATAGCGGGGCTTACACCGGGGAGCTGTTTTTT.

This chain uses TRBV6-8 with TRBJ2-4; TRBD2 matches at 7 bases. Germline assignment: CDR1 MNHGY and CDR2 SAAAGT. The CDR3 sequence is 17 residues long. The junction had 9 bases not matched to a gene; V was cut back by 4 bases and J by 0 bases. The CDR3 DNA follows: TGTGCCAGCAGTTTCTCGCGGGGGTCACTAGCCAAAAACATTCAGTACTTC. Its translation is CASSFSRGSLAKNIQYF.

In its sample, this clone was seen once. This chain links TRBV15 with TRBJ1-5; D is perhaps TRBD1 (6 bases). V was clipped by 6 bases and J by 6 bases, with 9 bases between them. The germline V gene has CDR1 LNHNV and CDR2 YYDKDF (reference sequence). The CDR3 length is 12 residues. The CDR3 loop reads CATRGAGQPQHF. CDR3 DNA: TGTGCCACCAGGGGGGCGGGTCAGCCCCAGCATTTT.

The J gene is TRBJ2-1, the V gene TRBV7-9; D may be TRBD2 (5 bases). V dropped 7 bases and J dropped 9 bases, with 19 bases sitting between them. CDR1 and CDR2 from the germline V gene are SEHNR and FQNEAQ (reference sequence). The CDR3 spans 14 residues. The DNA of the CDR3 is TGTGCCAGCACCCCAACGTCGGCTAGCTTTGAGCAGTTCTTC. Translated, it gives CASTPTSASFEQFF.

The V gene is TRBV7-2, the J gene TRBJ2-5; D is uncertain. Germline CDR1 reads SGHTA; CDR2 reads FQGNSA. V gave up 5 bases and J gave up 6 bases, with 19 bases separating them. The CDR3 is 15 amino acids. The CDR3 protein is CASSPGDGPLKTQYF. CDR3 nucleotides: TGTGCCAGCAGCCCAGGCGATGGCCCGTTAAAGACCCAGTACTTC.

V is TRBV7-9 and J is TRBJ1-1; D remains unclear. V dropped 1 base and J dropped 1 base, with 7 bases sitting between them. The CDR3 contains 14 residues. Per germline, CDR1 SEHNR and CDR2 FQNEAQ (reference sequence). The CDR3 region is CASSLETSNTEAFF. The CDR3 region has the DNA TGTGCCAGCAGCTTAGAGACATCGAACACTGAAGCTTTCTTT. The entire variable domain, with the rest obtained from reference TRBV7-9 and TRBJ1-1, is as follows: DTGVSQNPRHKITKRGQNVTFRCDPISEHNRLYWYRQTLGQGPEFLTYFQNEAQLEKSRLLSDRFSAERPKGSFSTLEIQRTEQGDSAMYLCASSLETSNTEAFFGQGTRLTVV.